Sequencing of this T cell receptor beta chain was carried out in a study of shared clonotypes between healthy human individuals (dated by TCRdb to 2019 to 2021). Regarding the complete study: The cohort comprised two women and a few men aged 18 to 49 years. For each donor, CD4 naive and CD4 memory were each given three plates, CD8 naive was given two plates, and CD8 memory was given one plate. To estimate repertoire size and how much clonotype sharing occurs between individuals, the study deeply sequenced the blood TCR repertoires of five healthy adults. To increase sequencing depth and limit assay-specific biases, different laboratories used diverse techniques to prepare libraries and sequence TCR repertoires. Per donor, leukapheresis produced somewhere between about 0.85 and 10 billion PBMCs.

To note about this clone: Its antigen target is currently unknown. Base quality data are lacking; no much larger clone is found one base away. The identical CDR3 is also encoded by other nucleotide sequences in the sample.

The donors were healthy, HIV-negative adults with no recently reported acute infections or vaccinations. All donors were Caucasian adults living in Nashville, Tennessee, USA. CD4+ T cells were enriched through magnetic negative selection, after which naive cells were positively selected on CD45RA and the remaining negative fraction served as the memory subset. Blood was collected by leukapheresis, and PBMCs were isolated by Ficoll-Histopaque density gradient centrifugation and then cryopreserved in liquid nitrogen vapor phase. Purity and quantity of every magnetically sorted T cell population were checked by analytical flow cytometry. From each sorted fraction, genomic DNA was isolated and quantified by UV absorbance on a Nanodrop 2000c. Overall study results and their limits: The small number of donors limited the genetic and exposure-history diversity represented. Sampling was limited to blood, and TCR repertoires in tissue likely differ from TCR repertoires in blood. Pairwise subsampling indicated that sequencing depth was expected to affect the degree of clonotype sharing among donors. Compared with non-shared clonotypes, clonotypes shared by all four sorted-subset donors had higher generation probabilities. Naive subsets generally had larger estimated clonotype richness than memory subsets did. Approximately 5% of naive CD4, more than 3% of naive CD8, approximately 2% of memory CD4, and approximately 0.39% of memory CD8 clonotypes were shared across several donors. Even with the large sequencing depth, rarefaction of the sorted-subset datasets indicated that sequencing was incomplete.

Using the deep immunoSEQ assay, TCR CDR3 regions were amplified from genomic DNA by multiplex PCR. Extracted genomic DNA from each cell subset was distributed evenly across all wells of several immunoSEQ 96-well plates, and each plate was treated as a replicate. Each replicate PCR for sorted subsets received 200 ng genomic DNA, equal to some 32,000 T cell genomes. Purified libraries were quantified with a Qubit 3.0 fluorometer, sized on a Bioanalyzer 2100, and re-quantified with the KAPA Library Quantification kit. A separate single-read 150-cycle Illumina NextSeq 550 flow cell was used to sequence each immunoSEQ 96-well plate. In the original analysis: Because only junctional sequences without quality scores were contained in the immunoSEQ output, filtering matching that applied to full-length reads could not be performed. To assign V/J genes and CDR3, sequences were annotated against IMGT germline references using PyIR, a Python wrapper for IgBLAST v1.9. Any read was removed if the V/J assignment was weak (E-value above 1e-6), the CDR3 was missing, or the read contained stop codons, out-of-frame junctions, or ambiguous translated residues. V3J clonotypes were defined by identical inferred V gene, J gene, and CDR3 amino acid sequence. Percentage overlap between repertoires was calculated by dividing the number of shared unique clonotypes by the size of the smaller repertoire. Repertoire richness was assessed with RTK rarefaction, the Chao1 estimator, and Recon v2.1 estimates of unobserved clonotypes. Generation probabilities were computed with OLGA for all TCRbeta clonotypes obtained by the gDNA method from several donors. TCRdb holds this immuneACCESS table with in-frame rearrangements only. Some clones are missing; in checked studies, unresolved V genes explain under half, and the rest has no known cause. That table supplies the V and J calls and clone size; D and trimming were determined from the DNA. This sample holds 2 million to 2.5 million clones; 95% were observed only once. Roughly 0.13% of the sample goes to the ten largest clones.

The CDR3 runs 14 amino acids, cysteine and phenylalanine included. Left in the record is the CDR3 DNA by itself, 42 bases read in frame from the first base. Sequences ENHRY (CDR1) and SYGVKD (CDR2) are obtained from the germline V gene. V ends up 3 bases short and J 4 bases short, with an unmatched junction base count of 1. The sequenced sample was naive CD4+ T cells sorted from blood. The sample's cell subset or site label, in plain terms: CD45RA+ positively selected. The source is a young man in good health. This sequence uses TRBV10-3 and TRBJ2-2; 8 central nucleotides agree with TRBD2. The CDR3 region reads CAISDSGGTGELFF. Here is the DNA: TGTGCCATCAGTGACAGCGGGGGCACCGGGGAGCTGTTTTTT.